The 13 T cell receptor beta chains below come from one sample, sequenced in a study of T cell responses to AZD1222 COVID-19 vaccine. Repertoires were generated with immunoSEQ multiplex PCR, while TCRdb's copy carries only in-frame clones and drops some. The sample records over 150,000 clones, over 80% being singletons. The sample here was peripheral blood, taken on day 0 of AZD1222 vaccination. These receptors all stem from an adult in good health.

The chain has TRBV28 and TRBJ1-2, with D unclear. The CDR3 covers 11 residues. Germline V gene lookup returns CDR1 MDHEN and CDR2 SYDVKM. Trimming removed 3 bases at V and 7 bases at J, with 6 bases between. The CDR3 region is CASSLPGGYTF. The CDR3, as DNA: TGTGCCAGCAGTTTGCCGGGTGGCTACACCTTC.

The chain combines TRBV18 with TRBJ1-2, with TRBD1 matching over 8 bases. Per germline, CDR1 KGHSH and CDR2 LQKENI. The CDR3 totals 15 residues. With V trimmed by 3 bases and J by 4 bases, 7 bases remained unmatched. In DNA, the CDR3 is TGTGCCAGCTCACCTCCGGGACAGGAAATCTATGGCTACACCTTC. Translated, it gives CASSPPGQEIYGYTF.

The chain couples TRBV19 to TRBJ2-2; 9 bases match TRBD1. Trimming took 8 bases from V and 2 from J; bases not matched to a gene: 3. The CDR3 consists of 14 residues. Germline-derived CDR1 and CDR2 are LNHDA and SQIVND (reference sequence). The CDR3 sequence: CASRTGANTGELFF. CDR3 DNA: TGTGCCAGTCGGACAGGGGCAAACACCGGGGAGCTGTTTTTT.

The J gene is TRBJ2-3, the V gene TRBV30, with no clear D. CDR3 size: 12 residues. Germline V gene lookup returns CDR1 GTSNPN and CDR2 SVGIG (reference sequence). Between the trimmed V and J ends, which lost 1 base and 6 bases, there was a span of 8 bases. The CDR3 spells CAWSARLDTQYF. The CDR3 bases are TGTGCCTGGAGTGCGAGGTTGGATACGCAGTATTTT.

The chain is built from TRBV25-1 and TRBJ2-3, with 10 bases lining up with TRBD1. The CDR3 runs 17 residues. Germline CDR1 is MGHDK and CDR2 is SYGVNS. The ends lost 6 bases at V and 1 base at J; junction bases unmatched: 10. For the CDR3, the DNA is TGTGCCAGCAGACCCCCGGGGGACAGGGGCCGCACAGATACGCAGTATTTT. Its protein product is CASRPPGDRGRTDTQYF. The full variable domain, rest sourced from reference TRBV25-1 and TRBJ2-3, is EADIYQTPRYLVIGTGKKITLECSQTMGHDKMYWYQQDPGMELHLIHYSYGVNSTEKGDLSSESTVSRIRTEHFPLTLESARPSHTSQYLCASRPPGDRGRTDTQYFGPGTRLTVL.

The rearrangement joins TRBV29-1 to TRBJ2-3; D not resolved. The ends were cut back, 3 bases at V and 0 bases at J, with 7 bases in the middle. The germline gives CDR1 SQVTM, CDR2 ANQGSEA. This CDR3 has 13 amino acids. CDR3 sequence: CSVDRGSTDTQYF. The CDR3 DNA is TGCAGCGTTGATCGCGGAAGCACAGATACGCAGTATTTT.

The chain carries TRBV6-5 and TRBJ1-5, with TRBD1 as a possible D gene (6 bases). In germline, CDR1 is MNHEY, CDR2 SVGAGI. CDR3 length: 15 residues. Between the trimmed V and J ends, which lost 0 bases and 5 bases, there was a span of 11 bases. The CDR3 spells CASSYSYRADQPQHF. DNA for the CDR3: TGTGCCAGCAGTTACTCGTACAGGGCGGATCAGCCCCAGCATTTT.

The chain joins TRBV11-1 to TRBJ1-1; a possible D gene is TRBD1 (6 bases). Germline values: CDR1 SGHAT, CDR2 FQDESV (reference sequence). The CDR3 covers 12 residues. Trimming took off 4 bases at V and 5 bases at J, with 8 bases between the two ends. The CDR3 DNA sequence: TGTGCCAGCAGCTGGCAGGGGACTGAAGCTTTCTTT. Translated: CASSWQGTEAFF.

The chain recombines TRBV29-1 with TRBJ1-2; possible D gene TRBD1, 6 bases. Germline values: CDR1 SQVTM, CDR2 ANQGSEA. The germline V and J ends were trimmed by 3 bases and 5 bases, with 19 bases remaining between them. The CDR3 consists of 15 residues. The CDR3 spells CSVDARRQGRYGYTF. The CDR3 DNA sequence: TGCAGCGTTGATGCGAGGAGGCAGGGGAGGTATGGCTACACCTTC.

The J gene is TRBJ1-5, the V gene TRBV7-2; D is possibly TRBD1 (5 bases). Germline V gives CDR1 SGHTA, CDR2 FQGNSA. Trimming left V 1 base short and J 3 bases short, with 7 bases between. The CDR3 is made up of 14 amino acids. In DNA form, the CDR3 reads TGTGCCAGCAGCTTAGTGGGGACCAATCAGCCCCAGCATTTT. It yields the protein CASSLVGTNQPQHF.

The CDR3 region has the DNA TGTGCCACCACCCCGGACAGGGGATCGAACACCGGGGAGCTGTTTTTT. Protein product: CATTPDRGSNTGELFF. The J gene is TRBJ2-2, the V gene TRBV25-1; TRBD1 matches at 9 bases. Germline CDR1 and CDR2: MGHDK and SYGVNS. CDR3 length: 16 amino acids. V lost 10 bases and J lost 0; bases outside the gene matches: 9.

The CDR3 spells CASSLAASGGTQETQYF. CDR3 DNA: TGCGCCAGCAGCTTGGCGGCTAGCGGGGGGACTCAAGAGACCCAGTACTTC. The V and J genes are TRBV5-1 and TRBJ2-5, with 11 bases lining up with TRBD2. Germline values: CDR1 SGHRS, CDR2 YFSETQ. V trimming: 0 bases; J trimming: 2 bases; junction bases outside the gene matches: 6. The CDR3 runs 17 residues.

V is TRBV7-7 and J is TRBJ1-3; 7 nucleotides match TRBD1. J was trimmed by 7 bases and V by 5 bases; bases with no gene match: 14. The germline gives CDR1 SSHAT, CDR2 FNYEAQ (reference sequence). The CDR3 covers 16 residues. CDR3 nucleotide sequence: TGTGCCAGCAGCCCCACAGTCGGGACAGCTGATAACACCATATATTTT. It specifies CASSPTVGTADNTIYF.